The 4 T cell receptor beta chains below all came from one sample that was sequenced in a study of PD-1 blockade in classical Hodgkin lymphoma. Profiling relied on immunoSEQ multiplex PCR, and the TCRdb table lists in-frame clones only, not all of them. Among about 35,000 clones listed, roughly 91% were seen once. Noted time point: newly diagnosed, previously untreated cHL patient sample. Magnetic negative selection was used to purify CD4+ T cells from thawed PBMCs. Material for sequencing was CD4+ T cells from blood. Every receptor here comes from a human donor with classical Hodgkin lymphoma.

V usage is TRBV7-8 and J usage is TRBJ1-5; TRBD1 is a possible D gene (5 bases). CDR1 is SGHVS and CDR2 is FQNEAQ in the germline V gene. V gave up 3 bases and J gave up 1 base, with 13 bases separating them. The CDR3 contains 16 residues. CDR3 sequence reads: CASSFLGQGSNQPQHF. The CDR3 DNA reads TGTGCCAGCAGCTTCCTGGGGCAGGGCAGCAATCAGCCCCAGCATTTT.

This clone came up once. The genes are TRBV19 and TRBJ1-5, with D perhaps matching TRBD1 (5 bases). The CDR3 consists of 15 residues. The V gene lost 7 bases and the J gene lost 2 bases, with 15 bases spanning the gap. The V gene's germline CDR1 is LNHDA and CDR2 SQIVND (reference sequence). CDR3 residues: CASTPLGGGNQPQHF. DNA of the CDR3: TGTGCCAGTACCCCTCTTGGGGGAGGCAATCAGCCCCAGCATTTT.

V and J are TRBV15 and TRBJ1-1; D gene uncertain. CDR3 length equals 15 residues. V lost 0 bases to trimming and J lost 1 base, with 9 bases between them. Germline lookup yields CDR1 LNHNV and CDR2 YYDKDF (reference sequence). This chain's CDR3 is CATSREKGSNTEAFF. In DNA form, the CDR3 reads TGTGCCACCAGCAGAGAAAAGGGTTCGAACACTGAAGCTTTCTTT.

The CDR3 is CASSPGQGTLQETQYF. The CDR3 nucleotides are TGTGCCAGCAGCCCAGGACAGGGGACCCTCCAAGAGACCCAGTACTTC. V gene TRBV11-1 combines with J gene TRBJ2-5; TRBD1 agrees at 9 bases. This CDR3 is built from 16 residues. Germline V CDR1 and CDR2: SGHAT, FQDESV (reference sequence). V dropped 5 bases and J dropped 1; count of bases not matched to a gene: 8.